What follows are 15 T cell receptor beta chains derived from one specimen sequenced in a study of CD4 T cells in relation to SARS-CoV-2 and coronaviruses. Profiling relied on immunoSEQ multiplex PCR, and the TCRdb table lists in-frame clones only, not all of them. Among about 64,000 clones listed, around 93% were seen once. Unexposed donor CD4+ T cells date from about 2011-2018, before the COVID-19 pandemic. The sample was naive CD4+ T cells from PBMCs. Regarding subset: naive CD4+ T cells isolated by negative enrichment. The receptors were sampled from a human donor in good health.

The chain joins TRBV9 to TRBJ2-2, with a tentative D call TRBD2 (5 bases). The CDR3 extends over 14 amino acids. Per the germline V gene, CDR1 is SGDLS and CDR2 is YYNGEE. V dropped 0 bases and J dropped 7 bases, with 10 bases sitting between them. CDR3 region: CASSVVPGGGELFF. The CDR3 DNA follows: TGTGCCAGCAGCGTAGTCCCTGGAGGCGGGGAGCTGTTTTTT.

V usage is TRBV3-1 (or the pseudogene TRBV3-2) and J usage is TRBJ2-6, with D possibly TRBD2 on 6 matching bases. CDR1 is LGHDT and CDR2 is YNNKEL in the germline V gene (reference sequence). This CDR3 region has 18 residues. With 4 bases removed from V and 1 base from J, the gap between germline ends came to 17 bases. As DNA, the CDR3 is TGTGCCAGCAGCCCGGGGCGGCGGGAAAGGTCTGGGGCCAACGTCCTGACTTTC. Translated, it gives CASSPGRRERSGANVLTF.

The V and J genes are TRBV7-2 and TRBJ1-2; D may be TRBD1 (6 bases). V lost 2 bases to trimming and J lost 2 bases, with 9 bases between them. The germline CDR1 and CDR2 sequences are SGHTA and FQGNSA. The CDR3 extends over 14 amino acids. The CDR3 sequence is CASSLPQGNYGYTF. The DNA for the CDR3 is TGTGCCAGCAGCTTACCTCAGGGGAACTATGGCTACACCTTC.

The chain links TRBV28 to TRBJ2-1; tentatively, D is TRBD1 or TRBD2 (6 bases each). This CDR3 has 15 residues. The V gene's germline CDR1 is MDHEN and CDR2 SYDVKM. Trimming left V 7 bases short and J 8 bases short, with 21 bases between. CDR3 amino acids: CASKTGTLTSHEQFF. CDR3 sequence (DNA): TGTGCCAGCAAGACCGGGACACTGACTAGTCATGAGCAGTTCTTC.

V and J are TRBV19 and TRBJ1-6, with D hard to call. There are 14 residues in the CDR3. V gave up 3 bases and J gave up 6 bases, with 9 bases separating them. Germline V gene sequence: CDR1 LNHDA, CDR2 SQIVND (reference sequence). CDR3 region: CASSIGRLNSPLHF. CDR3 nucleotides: TGTGCCAGTAGTATCGGACGGCTTAATTCACCCCTCCACTTT.

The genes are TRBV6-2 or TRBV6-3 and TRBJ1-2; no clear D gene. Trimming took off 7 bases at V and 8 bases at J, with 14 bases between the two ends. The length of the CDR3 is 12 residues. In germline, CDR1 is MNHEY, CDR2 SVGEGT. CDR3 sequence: CASTPGVRGYTF. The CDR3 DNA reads TGTGCCAGCACCCCGGGCGTGCGGGGCTACACCTTC.

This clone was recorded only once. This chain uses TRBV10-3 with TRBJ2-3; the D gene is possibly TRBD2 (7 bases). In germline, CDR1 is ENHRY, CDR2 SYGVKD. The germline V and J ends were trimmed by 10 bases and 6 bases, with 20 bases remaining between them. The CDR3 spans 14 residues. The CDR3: CATRSGAGVDTQYF. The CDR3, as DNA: TGTGCCACAAGGAGCGGGGCAGGGGTGGATACGCAGTATTTT.

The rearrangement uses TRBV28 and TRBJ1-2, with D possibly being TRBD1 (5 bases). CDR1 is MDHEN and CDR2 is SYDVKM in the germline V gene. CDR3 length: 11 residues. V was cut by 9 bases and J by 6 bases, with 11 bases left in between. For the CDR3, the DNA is TGTGCCAGTGCCAGGGAACATGGCTACACCTTC. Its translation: CASAREHGYTF.

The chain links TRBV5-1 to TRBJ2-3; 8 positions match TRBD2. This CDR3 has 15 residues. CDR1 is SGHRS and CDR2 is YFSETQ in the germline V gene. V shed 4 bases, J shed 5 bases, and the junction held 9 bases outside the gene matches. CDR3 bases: TGCGCCAGCAGCGGGTCGGGAGGGCCAGGAGATACGCAGTATTTT. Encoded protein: CASSGSGGPGDTQYF.

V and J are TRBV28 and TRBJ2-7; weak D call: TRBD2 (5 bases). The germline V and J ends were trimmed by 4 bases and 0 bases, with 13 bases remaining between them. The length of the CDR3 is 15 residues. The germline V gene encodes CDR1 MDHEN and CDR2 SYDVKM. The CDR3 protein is CASSSGDTSSYEQYF. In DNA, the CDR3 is TGTGCCAGCAGTTCTGGCGATACTAGCTCCTACGAGCAGTACTTC.

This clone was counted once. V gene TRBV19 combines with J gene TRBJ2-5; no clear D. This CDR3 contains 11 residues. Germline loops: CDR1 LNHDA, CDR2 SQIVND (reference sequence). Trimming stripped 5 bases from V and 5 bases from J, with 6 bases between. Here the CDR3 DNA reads TGTGCCAGTAGTCAGAGGGAGACCCAGTACTTC. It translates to CASSQRETQYF.

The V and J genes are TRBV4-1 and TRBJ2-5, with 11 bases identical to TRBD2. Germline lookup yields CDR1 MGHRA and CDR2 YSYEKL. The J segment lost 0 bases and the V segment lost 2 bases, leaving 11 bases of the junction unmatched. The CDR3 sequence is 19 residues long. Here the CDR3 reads CASSQNFGTSGADQETQYF. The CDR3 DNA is TGCGCCAGCAGCCAAAACTTCGGGACTAGCGGAGCGGACCAAGAGACCCAGTACTTC.

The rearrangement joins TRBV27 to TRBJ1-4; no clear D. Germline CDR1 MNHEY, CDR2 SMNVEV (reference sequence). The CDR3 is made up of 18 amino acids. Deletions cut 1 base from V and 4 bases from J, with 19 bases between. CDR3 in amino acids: CASSLLGRERRGNEKLFF. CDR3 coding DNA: TGTGCCAGCAGTTTATTGGGTCGGGAACGGCGGGGTAATGAAAAACTGTTTTTT.

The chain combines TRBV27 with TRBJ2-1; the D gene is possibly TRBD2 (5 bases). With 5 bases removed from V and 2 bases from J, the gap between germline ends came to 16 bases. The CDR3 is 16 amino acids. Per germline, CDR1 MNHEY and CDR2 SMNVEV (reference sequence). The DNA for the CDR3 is TGTGCCAGCAGTCCAAGGGTCGGGGTCGCCTACAATGAGCAGTTCTTC. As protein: CASSPRVGVAYNEQFF.

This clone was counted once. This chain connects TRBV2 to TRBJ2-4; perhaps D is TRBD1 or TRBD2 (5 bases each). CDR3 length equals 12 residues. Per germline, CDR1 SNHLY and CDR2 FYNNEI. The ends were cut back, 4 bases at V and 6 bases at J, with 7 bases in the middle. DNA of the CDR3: TGTGCCAGCAGTGGGGACCGAAACATTCAGTACTTC. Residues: CASSGDRNIQYF.